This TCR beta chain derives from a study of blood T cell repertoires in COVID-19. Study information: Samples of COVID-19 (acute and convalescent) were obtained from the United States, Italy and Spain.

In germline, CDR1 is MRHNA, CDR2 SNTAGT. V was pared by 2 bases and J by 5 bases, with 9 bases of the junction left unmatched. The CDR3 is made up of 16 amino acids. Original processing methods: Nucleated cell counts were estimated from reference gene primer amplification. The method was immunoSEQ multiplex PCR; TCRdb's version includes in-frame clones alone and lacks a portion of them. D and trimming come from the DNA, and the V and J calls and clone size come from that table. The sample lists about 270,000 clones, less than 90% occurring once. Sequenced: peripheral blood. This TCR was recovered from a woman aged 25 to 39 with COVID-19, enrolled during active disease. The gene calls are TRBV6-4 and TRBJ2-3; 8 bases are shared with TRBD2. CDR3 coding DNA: TGTGCCAGCAGTGACGGTGGCGGGGGGTCGGGAGATACGCAGTATTTT. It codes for CASSDGGGGSGDTQYF.